One and the same sample provided the 9 T cell receptor beta chains below, sequenced in a study of blood T cell repertoires in COVID-19. Clones were sequenced by immunoSEQ multiplex PCR, and TCRdb holds only the in-frame ones, with some missing. The data show hundreds of thousands of clones, with 82% seen just once and 5% held by the top ten. Sequencing used PBMCs or T cells enriched from blood (not recorded which). Source of these receptors: a man aged 35 to 55 who had been exposed to COVID-19.

The chain couples TRBV10-3 to TRBJ1-1; D is unresolved. CDR1 is ENHRY, CDR2 SYGVKD, per germline. The ends were cut back, 4 bases at V and 1 base at J, with 7 bases in the middle. This CDR3 is built from 13 residues. Here the CDR3 reads CAISAVKNTEAFF. The CDR3 nucleotides are TGTGCCATCAGTGCCGTAAAGAACACTGAAGCTTTCTTT.

In this sample, this clone turned up a few times. The rearrangement links TRBV27 to TRBJ1-2, with D perhaps matching TRBD1 (5 bases). The V end lost 7 bases, the J end lost 5 bases, and 8 bases lay between the germline ends. The CDR3 totals 11 residues. The germline V gene encodes CDR1 MNHEY and CDR2 SMNVEV (reference sequence). As DNA, the CDR3 is TGTGCCAGCACCGGGGGTTATGGCTACACCTTC. Translated: CASTGGYGYTF.

This chain connects TRBV14 to TRBJ1-2; TRBD1 might be the D (6 bases). V was trimmed by 4 bases and J by 2 bases, leaving 8 bases between them. CDR1 SGHDN and CDR2 FVKESK come from the germline V gene. The CDR3 spans 13 residues. CDR3 in DNA: TGTGCCAGCAGCCGCGGACAGAACTATGGCTACACCTTC. This sequence encodes CASSRGQNYGYTF.

The genes are TRBV6-6 and TRBJ2-7; D may be TRBD1 (5 bases). The V and J ends lost 5 bases and 6 bases respectively, with 11 bases between them. The germline gives CDR1 MNHNY, CDR2 SVGAGI (reference sequence). The CDR3 runs to 12 residues. The CDR3 loop reads CASSNQGSEQYF. The DNA for the CDR3 is TGTGCCAGCAGTAACCAGGGTAGCGAGCAGTACTTC.

This clone was detected once. The chain uses TRBV7-9 and TRBJ2-1; 7 nucleotides align to TRBD2. V lost 2 bases to trimming and J lost 12 bases; unmatched junction nucleotides: 7. CDR1 is SEHNR, CDR2 FQNEAQ, per germline (reference sequence). The CDR3 spans 13 residues. The CDR3 nucleotides are TGTGCCAGCAGCTTAAGGGATGGCGGGAGGCAGTTCTTC. It yields the protein CASSLRDGGRQFF.

Turning to this clone: This sample includes further DNA sequences coding for the same CDR3. V is TRBV5-4 and J is TRBJ1-1, with 7 bases identical to TRBD1. V was pared by 4 bases and J by 3 bases, with 3 bases of the junction left unmatched. Per the germline V gene, CDR1 is SGHNT and CDR2 is YYREEE (reference sequence). The CDR3 runs 13 residues. CDR3: CASSRTGDTEAFF. CDR3 nucleotide sequence: TGTGCCAGCAGCCGAACAGGGGACACTGAAGCTTTCTTT.

Worth noting for this clone: The sample contains more than one DNA sequence encoding this CDR3. This chain links TRBV18 with TRBJ2-7; a possible D gene is TRBD1 (6 bases). V lost 0 bases to trimming and J lost 3 bases, with 12 bases between them. This CDR3 comprises 15 residues. The germline gives CDR1 KGHSH, CDR2 LQKENI. This CDR3 reads CASSPPGQGLYEQYF. The CDR3 DNA reads as TGTGCCAGCTCACCACCAGGGCAGGGGCTCTACGAGCAGTACTTC.

In DNA, the CDR3 is TGTGCCAGCAGCTTCATGGAGACCCAGTACTTC. This codes for CASSFMETQYF. This sequence joins TRBV5-4 and TRBJ2-5; D gene ambiguous. The CDR3 has 11 amino acids. Germline V lookup: CDR1 SGHNT, CDR2 YYREEE (reference sequence). Deletions cut 2 bases from V and 5 bases from J, with 4 bases between.

The chain has TRBV7-9 and TRBJ2-3; 10 bases agree with TRBD2. The junction had 4 bases not matched to a gene; V was cut back by 2 bases and J by 5 bases. This CDR3 comprises 15 residues. CDR1 and CDR2 from the germline V gene are SEHNR and FQNEAQ (reference sequence). The CDR3 sequence: CASSLSSGSRDTQYF. CDR3 sequence (DNA): TGTGCCAGCAGCTTATCTAGCGGGAGTCGAGATACGCAGTATTTT.